Listed below are T cell receptor beta chains from one sample, sequenced in a study of shared clonotypes between healthy human individuals. The data were produced by immunoSEQ multiplex PCR, yet TCRdb's version contains in-frame clones alone and is incomplete. The sample lists about 190,000 clones, approximately 60% occurring once. The sequenced material came from memory CD4+ T cells sorted from blood. Receptor source: a man younger than 40 in good health. CDR3s include the opening cysteine and the closing phenylalanine or tryptophan. Fields, in order: clone size, V gene, J gene, D gene, CDR3 DNA, CDR3 protein. D genes are given only for firm matches. Clone size is not always given. Where it is, it says once, few, many or a class for expanded clones.

clone size: -; V gene: TRBV2; J gene: TRBJ1-5; D gene: TRBD1; CDR3 DNA: TGTGCCAGCAGTAGGGACAGCATAAATAATCAGCCCCAGCATTTT; CDR3 protein: CASSRDSINNQPQHF
clone size: -; V gene: TRBV29-1; J gene: TRBJ2-2; D gene: -; CDR3 DNA: TGCAGCGTTAGAATAGGGAGCACCGGGGAGCTGTTTTTT; CDR3 protein: CSVRIGSTGELFF
clone size: few; V gene: TRBV10-3; J gene: TRBJ1-1; D gene: -; CDR3 DNA: TGTGCCATCAGGGCGGACGTTAGCCCGAACACTGAAGCTTTCTTT; CDR3 protein: CAIRADVSPNTEAFF
clone size: -; V gene: TRBV4-1; J gene: TRBJ2-5; D gene: -; CDR3 DNA: TGCGCCAGCAGCCAAGAAATTACAACAGGGAGAGAGACCCAGTACTTC; CDR3 protein: CASSQEITTGRETQYF
clone size: few; V gene: TRBV5-1; J gene: TRBJ2-7; D gene: -; CDR3 DNA: TGCGCCAGCAGCCGGGACTCCTACGAGCAGTACTTC; CDR3 protein: CASSRDSYEQYF
clone size: -; V gene: TRBV7-9; J gene: TRBJ2-7; D gene: -; CDR3 DNA: TGTGCCAGCTCCGGCATAAGCTCCTACGAGCAGTACTTC; CDR3 protein: CASSGISSYEQYF
clone size: -; V gene: TRBV9; J gene: TRBJ2-1; D gene: -; CDR3 DNA: TGTGCCAGCAGCGTAGGACTTGGGGCAGTCGAGCAGTTCTTC; CDR3 protein: CASSVGLGAVEQFF
clone size: -; V gene: TRBV18; J gene: TRBJ2-7; D gene: TRBD2; CDR3 DNA: TGTGCCAGCTCTCCTACGGGGGGGCCCTACGAGCAGTACTTC; CDR3 protein: CASSPTGGPYEQYF
clone size: many; V gene: TRBV5-4; J gene: TRBJ2-3; D gene: TRBD2; CDR3 DNA: TGTGCCAGCAGCTTCTTAGCGGGGGCCGAATATTTT; CDR3 protein: CASSFLAGAEYF
clone size: -; V gene: TRBV10-3; J gene: TRBJ1-4; D gene: -; CDR3 DNA: TGTGCCATCAGTGAGTCGGGAGGTTCTATGGTTGAACTGTTTTTT; CDR3 protein: CAISESGGSMVELFF
clone size: -; V gene: TRBV19; J gene: TRBJ2-1; D gene: -; CDR3 DNA: TGTGCCAGCGCCTTCGGGGGATACAATGAGCAGTTCTTC; CDR3 protein: CASAFGGYNEQFF
clone size: -; V gene: TRBV11-3; J gene: TRBJ1-5; D gene: -; CDR3 DNA: TGTGCCAGCAGCTTAGTAGGACGCCAAGGGGGTAGGAATAGCAATCAGCCCCAGCATTTT; CDR3 protein: CASSLVGRQGGRNSNQPQHF
clone size: -; V gene: TRBV2; J gene: TRBJ1-1; D gene: -; CDR3 DNA: TGTGCCAGCGCCTACCTCGGGGGAAGAACTGAAGCTTTCTTT; CDR3 protein: CASAYLGGRTEAFF
clone size: -; V gene: TRBV2; J gene: TRBJ2-3; D gene: TRBD1; CDR3 DNA: TGTGCCAGCAGTGAGAGGGACAGGGGGAAAGATACGCAGTATTTT; CDR3 protein: CASSERDRGKDTQYF
clone size: -; V gene: TRBV6-1; J gene: TRBJ2-3; D gene: TRBD1; CDR3 DNA: TGTGCCAGCAGTTGGACAGGGGCTGATACGCAGTATTTT; CDR3 protein: CASSWTGADTQYF
clone size: -; V gene: TRBV28; J gene: TRBJ2-5; D gene: -; CDR3 DNA: TGTGCCAGCAGTTTATATCTCTTCGACGGAGAAATAGAGACCCAGTACTTC; CDR3 protein: CASSLYLFDGEIETQYF
clone size: -; V gene: TRBV5-6; J gene: TRBJ2-5; D gene: -; CDR3 DNA: TGTGCCAGCAGCTTGGCTAGCTCGGAGACCCAGTACTTC; CDR3 protein: CASSLASSETQYF
clone size: -; V gene: TRBV14; J gene: TRBJ2-1; D gene: -; CDR3 DNA: TGTGCCAGCAGCCAATTAACCGGGACGGCGGACTACAATGAGCAGTTCTTC; CDR3 protein: CASSQLTGTADYNEQFF
clone size: -; V gene: TRBV7-2; J gene: TRBJ2-7; D gene: TRBD1; CDR3 DNA: TGTGCCAGCAGCTCGGACAGGCGCCTCTACGAGCAGTACTTC; CDR3 protein: CASSSDRRLYEQYF
clone size: -; V gene: TRBV5-8; J gene: TRBJ2-7; D gene: -; CDR3 DNA: TGTGCCAGCAGCCCTATTGGAGGGGGTGGCAGGTACGAGCAGTACTTC; CDR3 protein: CASSPIGGGGRYEQYF
clone size: -; V gene: TRBV2; J gene: TRBJ2-5; D gene: -; CDR3 DNA: TGTGCCAGCGTGGCAGGGGGGTGGACCCAGTACTTC; CDR3 protein: CASVAGGWTQYF
clone size: -; V gene: TRBV6-1; J gene: TRBJ1-2; D gene: TRBD1; CDR3 DNA: TGTGCCAGCAGTGATACCGGGACAGGGGGCCATGGCTACACCTTC; CDR3 protein: CASSDTGTGGHGYTF
clone size: -; V gene: TRBV18; J gene: TRBJ2-7; D gene: TRBD2; CDR3 DNA: TGTGCCAGCTCACCAGGGGGCACTAGCGGGAACGAGCAGTACTTC; CDR3 protein: CASSPGGTSGNEQYF
clone size: once; V gene: TRBV5-5; J gene: TRBJ2-3; D gene: -; CDR3 DNA: TGTGCCAGCAGCTCCAGGGTCAGGCAGGATCGCAGCACAGATACGCAGTATTTT; CDR3 protein: CASSSRVRQDRSTDTQYF
clone size: few; V gene: TRBV20-1; J gene: TRBJ2-5; D gene: -; CDR3 DNA: TGCAGTGAAGTGGACCAAGAGACCCAGTACTTC; CDR3 protein: CSEVDQETQYF
clone size: -; V gene: TRBV4-1; J gene: TRBJ2-7; D gene: TRBD2; CDR3 DNA: TGCGCCAGCAGTCTCGCGCTAGCGGGCGCCTACGAGCAGTACTTC; CDR3 protein: CASSLALAGAYEQYF
clone size: -; V gene: TRBV7-2; J gene: TRBJ1-1; D gene: TRBD1; CDR3 DNA: TGTGCCAGCAGCGTTGGGGACAGGAGAAACACTGAAGCTTTCTTT; CDR3 protein: CASSVGDRRNTEAFF
clone size: -; V gene: TRBV4-1; J gene: TRBJ1-1; D gene: -; CDR3 DNA: TGCGCCAGCAGCCAAGAGCGGGGCAGGGCGAACACTGAAGCTTTCTTT; CDR3 protein: CASSQERGRANTEAFF
clone size: once; V gene: TRBV16; J gene: TRBJ2-4; D gene: -; CDR3 DNA: TGTGCCAGCAGCCACCCCGCTGGGCCCGGGCGGAACATTCAGTACTTC; CDR3 protein: CASSHPAGPGRNIQYF
clone size: -; V gene: TRBV7-9; J gene: TRBJ1-2; D gene: -; CDR3 DNA: TGTGCCAGCAGCTCCAGGGGTGGCTATGGCTACACCTTC; CDR3 protein: CASSSRGGYGYTF
clone size: -; V gene: TRBV7-2; J gene: TRBJ1-1; D gene: TRBD1; CDR3 DNA: TGTGCCAGCAGCTCAACAGGGGCGGTTACTGAAGCTTTCTTT; CDR3 protein: CASSSTGAVTEAFF
clone size: -; V gene: TRBV7-2; J gene: TRBJ2-1; D gene: -; CDR3 DNA: TGTGCCAGCAGCTTAGCCGTAGTCTACGAGCAGTTCTTC; CDR3 protein: CASSLAVVYEQFF
clone size: -; V gene: TRBV7-9; J gene: TRBJ2-1; D gene: TRBD2; CDR3 DNA: TGTGCCAGCAGGACTAGCGGGAGCTCCTACAATGAGCAGTTCTTC; CDR3 protein: CASRTSGSSYNEQFF
clone size: -; V gene: TRBV27; J gene: TRBJ2-1; D gene: -; CDR3 DNA: TGTGCCAGCAGACCGGGACGGAGCTCCTACAATGAGCAGTTCTTC; CDR3 protein: CASRPGRSSYNEQFF
clone size: -; V gene: TRBV2; J gene: TRBJ2-2; D gene: -; CDR3 DNA: TGTGCCAGCAGTAAGGAGGACAGCTTTAGCACCGGGGAGCTGTTTTTT; CDR3 protein: CASSKEDSFSTGELFF
clone size: once; V gene: TRBV10-1; J gene: TRBJ1-1; D gene: TRBD1; CDR3 DNA: TGCGCCAGCAGCTCGACAGGGGCTACTGAAGCTTTCTTT; CDR3 protein: CASSSTGATEAFF
clone size: -; V gene: TRBV27; J gene: TRBJ1-5; D gene: -; CDR3 DNA: TGTGCCAGCAAGGGAGCGGATAGAGGCAATCAGCCCCAGCATTTT; CDR3 protein: CASKGADRGNQPQHF
clone size: -; V gene: TRBV6-5; J gene: TRBJ1-3; D gene: -; CDR3 DNA: TGTGCCACAACCGAACTTGGAAACACCATATATTTT; CDR3 protein: CATTELGNTIYF
clone size: -; V gene: TRBV20-1; J gene: TRBJ1-2; D gene: -; CDR3 DNA: TGCATCCTCCTGGAGGACAGTGGCTACACCTTC; CDR3 protein: CILLEDSGYTF
clone size: few; V gene: TRBV7-2; J gene: TRBJ2-3; D gene: TRBD2; CDR3 DNA: TGTGCCAGCAGCCTTACCCTAGCGGGAGCAGATACGCAGTATTTT; CDR3 protein: CASSLTLAGADTQYF
clone size: -; V gene: TRBV7-8; J gene: TRBJ2-1; D gene: -; CDR3 DNA: TGTGCCAGCAGCTCAACGTACCCCGGCCGAGAATACAATGAGCAGTTCTTC; CDR3 protein: CASSSTYPGREYNEQFF
clone size: -; V gene: TRBV28; J gene: TRBJ2-7; D gene: -; CDR3 DNA: TGTGCCAGCACTCCCCTTGCCGGGGGTCGTTCCTACGAGCAGTACTTC; CDR3 protein: CASTPLAGGRSYEQYF
clone size: -; V gene: TRBV25-1; J gene: TRBJ2-3; D gene: TRBD2; CDR3 DNA: TGTGCCAGCAGAAAACCTAGCGGGCTTCTCACAGATACGCAGTATTTT; CDR3 protein: CASRKPSGLLTDTQYF
clone size: -; V gene: TRBV19; J gene: TRBJ2-1; D gene: -; CDR3 DNA: TGTGCCAGTAGTATAGGGGCGGGATTTTCGGATGAGCAGTTCTTC; CDR3 protein: CASSIGAGFSDEQFF
clone size: -; V gene: TRBV28; J gene: TRBJ1-5; D gene: TRBD1; CDR3 DNA: TGTGCCAGCAGACTCACAGGGGATCAGCCCCAGCATTTT; CDR3 protein: CASRLTGDQPQHF
clone size: -; V gene: TRBV7-3; J gene: TRBJ2-6; D gene: -; CDR3 DNA: TGTGCCAGCAGCCACAATCCAGGGACCGGGGCCAACGTCCTGACTTTC; CDR3 protein: CASSHNPGTGANVLTF
clone size: -; V gene: TRBV11-3; J gene: TRBJ1-3; D gene: -; CDR3 DNA: TGTGCCAGCAGCTTAGATCTAATGGACACCATATATTTT; CDR3 protein: CASSLDLMDTIYF
clone size: -; V gene: TRBV5-5; J gene: TRBJ1-5; D gene: -; CDR3 DNA: TGTGCCAGCAGCTCGGGGGAGGATCAGCCCCAGCATTTT; CDR3 protein: CASSSGEDQPQHF
clone size: -; V gene: TRBV11-2; J gene: TRBJ1-5; D gene: -; CDR3 DNA: TGTGCCAGCAGCCCATCCAGGGTCCAGCCCCAGCATTTT; CDR3 protein: CASSPSRVQPQHF
clone size: -; V gene: TRBV18; J gene: TRBJ2-5; D gene: -; CDR3 DNA: TGTGCCAGCTCACGCCTGGAGACCCAGTACTTC; CDR3 protein: CASSRLETQYF
clone size: -; V gene: TRBV30; J gene: TRBJ1-1; D gene: -; CDR3 DNA: TGTGCCTGGAGTGGGGGGGGTTTCACTTTCTTT; CDR3 protein: CAWSGGGFTFF
clone size: once; V gene: TRBV11-2; J gene: TRBJ2-3; D gene: -; CDR3 DNA: TGTGCCAGCAGCTTAGAATTCGGACGCTACACAGATACGCAGTATTTT; CDR3 protein: CASSLEFGRYTDTQYF
clone size: -; V gene: TRBV29-1; J gene: TRBJ2-7; D gene: TRBD1; CDR3 DNA: TGCAGCGTTGAAGGCACCGGGACAGGGACCCTCTACGAGCAGTACTTC; CDR3 protein: CSVEGTGTGTLYEQYF
clone size: -; V gene: TRBV7-9; J gene: TRBJ1-1; D gene: -; CDR3 DNA: TGTGCCAGCACGTCCTTTGCGAACACTGAAGCTTTCTTT; CDR3 protein: CASTSFANTEAFF
clone size: -; V gene: TRBV7-6; J gene: TRBJ2-3; D gene: -; CDR3 DNA: TGTGCCAGCAGCGTCTACCGAGATACGCAGTATTTT; CDR3 protein: CASSVYRDTQYF
clone size: few; V gene: TRBV10-3; J gene: TRBJ2-1; D gene: TRBD1; CDR3 DNA: TGTGCCATCAGTGAGTCTAGACAGGGGGCCCCAGCGGGGTCCTACAATGAGCAGTTCTTC; CDR3 protein: CAISESRQGAPAGSYNEQFF
clone size: -; V gene: TRBV2; J gene: TRBJ2-2; D gene: TRBD1; CDR3 DNA: TGTGCCAGTAGCCTCCGACAGGGGTGGACCGGGGAGCTGTTTTTT; CDR3 protein: CASSLRQGWTGELFF